The rows below give T cell receptor beta chains drawn from one sample of a study of blood T cell repertoires in COVID-19. The protocol was immunoSEQ multiplex PCR, while the TCRdb copy is restricted to in-frame clones and leaves out a portion. The table includes over 95,000 clones, around 74% detected once. What was sequenced was peripheral blood. The receptors were gathered from a woman of 80 years or more with active or convalescent COVID-19. The CDR3 runs from the conserved cysteine through the conserved F or W. The D gene is left open where the match is weak. For some rows the clone size is stated as once, few or many, or as a class when expanded; others skip it.

v_gene	abundance	j_gene	d_gene	CDR3aa
TRBV6-5	-	TRBJ2-3	-	CASRKAGDTQYF
TRBV2	-	TRBJ2-7	TRBD2	CASSGGEGRRHGGEQYF
TRBV5-1	few	TRBJ1-1	-	CASSLRPGTGLAFF
TRBV5-1	-	TRBJ1-2	-	CASSPGGGRGYTF
TRBV4-3	-	TRBJ2-4	TRBD1	CASSQVSSGTGINIQYF
TRBV19	few	TRBJ2-1	TRBD2	CATPKVAGGDEQFF
TRBV18	-	TRBJ1-4	-	CASSPVRATNEKLFF
TRBV5-1	-	TRBJ1-5	TRBD1	CASSWGQNQPQHF
TRBV13	-	TRBJ2-7	TRBD2	CASSLGGSDSGRVEQYF
TRBV28	few	TRBJ1-2	-	CASSSRQSYYGYTF
TRBV21-1	few	TRBJ1-2	-	CASSKYPTHPEAYYGYTF
TRBV4-2	-	TRBJ2-1	TRBD2	CASSQGLAGVEQFF
TRBV2	-	TRBJ2-7	TRBD2	CASTSGMSSYEQYF
TRBV18	-	TRBJ1-1	-	CASSHYRETAAEAFF
TRBV7-3	-	TRBJ2-3	-	CASSRSAGAQFSTDTQYF
TRBV29-1	-	TRBJ1-4	-	CSGREGKSEKLFF
TRBV6-2/TRBV6-3	few	TRBJ2-1	-	CASSSSSYNEQFF
TRBV5-1	once	TRBJ2-7	TRBD2	CASSLTSAGPGEQYF
TRBV7-3	-	TRBJ2-3	-	CASSLDGISVGTQYF
TRBV29-1	-	TRBJ2-2	TRBD1	CSAGQHTGELFF
TRBV11-2	-	TRBJ1-2	-	CASSLWSGFVGYTF
TRBV9	-	TRBJ2-5	-	CASSVSIAAPPETQYF
TRBV11-2	-	TRBJ1-2	TRBD1	CASSNRPGQDYGYTF
TRBV12-3/TRBV12-4	-	TRBJ1-2	-	CASSLGLNYGYTF
TRBV7-2	once	TRBJ2-7	TRBD2	CASSWEGSREQYF
TRBV27	-	TRBJ1-5	TRBD1	CASSLSAGDRGHQPQHF
TRBV9	-	TRBJ2-2	-	CASSSGRTGELFF
TRBV10-3	once	TRBJ2-2	TRBD1	CAISERRRGLGTGELFF
TRBV7-9	-	TRBJ2-3	TRBD2	CASSLSSGNTDTQYF
TRBV5-1	-	TRBJ2-3	-	CASSLAAAGTDTQYF
TRBV23-1	-	TRBJ2-7	-	CASSQPRWGYRNAYEQYF
TRBV7-9	-	TRBJ1-2	-	CASSLLPSDGYTF
TRBV27	few	TRBJ2-2	TRBD1	CASRKGGTDTGELFF
TRBV5-4	-	TRBJ1-2	-	CASSPTFNYGYTF
TRBV27	-	TRBJ2-2	-	CASSLRREGGELFF
TRBV27	-	TRBJ2-5	TRBD2	CASSLGPSGWQETQYF
TRBV30	-	TRBJ2-7	TRBD2	CAWTRGAYEQYF
TRBV6-4	few	TRBJ1-2	-	CATKPEGGDRYGYTF
TRBV16	-	TRBJ2-1	-	CASSRNDGVKINEQFF
TRBV6-5	-	TRBJ2-3	TRBD2	CASSLSGTSTDTQYF
TRBV5-4	-	TRBJ2-7	-	CASSPRGSYEQYF
TRBV6-5	-	TRBJ2-7	-	CASSYTGQYSYEQYF
TRBV28	-	TRBJ2-7	-	CASSLGGTPYEQYF
TRBV24-1	-	TRBJ1-5	-	CATSDLREPNQPQHF
TRBV10-3	-	TRBJ1-2	-	CAISFGQLYGYTF
TRBV5-4	-	TRBJ2-3	TRBD2	CASSSRTSGSTDTQYF
TRBV20-1	-	TRBJ2-3	-	CSASDSGTDTQYF
TRBV5-1	-	TRBJ1-2	-	CASRQDSYGYTF
TRBV4-1	-	TRBJ2-1	-	CASSRLEDYNEQFF
TRBV6-2/TRBV6-3	-	TRBJ2-1	TRBD2	CASSYSSGGNEQFF
TRBV12-3/TRBV12-4	few	TRBJ2-3	TRBD2	CASSLTGGDTQYF
TRBV28	once	TRBJ2-5	TRBD1	CASSLGGTGGQETQYF
TRBV5-4	-	TRBJ1-4	-	CASSLGGTANEKLFF
TRBV28	-	TRBJ1-2	TRBD1	CASTRQGARGYGYTF
TRBV2	-	TRBJ2-7	TRBD2	CASSVGPSGSMMYEQYF